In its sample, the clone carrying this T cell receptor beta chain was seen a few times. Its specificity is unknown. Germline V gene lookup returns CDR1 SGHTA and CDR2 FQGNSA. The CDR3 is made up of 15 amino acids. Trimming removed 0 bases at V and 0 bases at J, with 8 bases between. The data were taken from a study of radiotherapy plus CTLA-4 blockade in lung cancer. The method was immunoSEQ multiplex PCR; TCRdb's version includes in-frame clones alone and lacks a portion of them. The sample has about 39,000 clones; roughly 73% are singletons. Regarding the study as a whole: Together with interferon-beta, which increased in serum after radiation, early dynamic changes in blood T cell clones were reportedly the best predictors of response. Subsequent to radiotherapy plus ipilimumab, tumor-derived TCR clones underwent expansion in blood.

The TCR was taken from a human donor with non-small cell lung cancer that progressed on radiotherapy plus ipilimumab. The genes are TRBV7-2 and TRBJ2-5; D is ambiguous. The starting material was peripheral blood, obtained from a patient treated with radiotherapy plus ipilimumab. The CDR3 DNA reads TGTGCCAGCAGCTTAGCGTACAGTAACCAAGAGACCCAGTACTTC. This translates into CASSLAYSNQETQYF.